This TCR beta chain was recorded in a study of cytomegalovirus exposure and HLA in healthy donors. Findings of the study overall: According to a subsequent analysis, TCR clusters from the first cohort were inclined to appear together in the 110 or so validation repertoires. The study put under 200 TCR beta chains on its list as cytomegalovirus-associated. Cytomegalovirus status was reportedly diagnosed by the classifier with high sensitivity and specificity. In vitro work confirmed that a few CMV-associated chains recognize CMV antigens.

Concerning this clone: Antigen specificity is unknown.

The repertoire was sequenced with immunoSEQ multiplex PCR; TCRdb's copy has only in-frame clones and lacks some. The data hold 200,000 to 250,000 clones, with approximately 87% observed a single time. CDR1 is GTSNPN, CDR2 SVGIG, per germline (reference sequence). There are 13 residues in the CDR3. Trimming left V 5 bases short and J 0 bases short, with 10 bases between. The sample comprised PBMCs. This TCR came from a woman between 18 and 30 years old in good health and CMV-seronegative. This chain connects TRBV30 to TRBJ1-1; a weak D match, TRBD1 (6 bases). The CDR3 spells CAWGGQLNTEAFF. DNA of the CDR3: TGTGCCTGGGGCGGACAGTTGAACACTGAAGCTTTCTTT.